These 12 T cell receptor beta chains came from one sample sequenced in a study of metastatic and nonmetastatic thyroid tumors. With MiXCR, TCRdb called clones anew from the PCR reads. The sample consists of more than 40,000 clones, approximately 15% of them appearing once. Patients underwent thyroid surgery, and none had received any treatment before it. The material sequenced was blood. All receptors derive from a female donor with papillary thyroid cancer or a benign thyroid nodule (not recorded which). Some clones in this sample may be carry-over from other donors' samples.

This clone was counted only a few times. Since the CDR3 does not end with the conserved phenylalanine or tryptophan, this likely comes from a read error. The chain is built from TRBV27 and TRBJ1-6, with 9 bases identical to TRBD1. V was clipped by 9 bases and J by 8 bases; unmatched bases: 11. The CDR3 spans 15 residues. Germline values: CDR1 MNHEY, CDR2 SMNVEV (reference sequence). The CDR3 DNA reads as TGTGCCAGAAGTCCTGGGACAGGGCCCTATTCACCCCTCCACCTT. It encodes CARSPGTGPYSPLHL.

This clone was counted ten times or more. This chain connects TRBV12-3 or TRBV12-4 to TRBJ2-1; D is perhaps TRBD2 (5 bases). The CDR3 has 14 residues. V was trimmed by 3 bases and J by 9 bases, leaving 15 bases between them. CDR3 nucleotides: TGTGCCAGCAGTTTTAAGCCGCTAGCAAGTGAGCAGTTCTTC. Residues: CASSFKPLASEQFF.

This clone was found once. The chain's CDR3 is CASSWLGQGGNEQFF. CDR3 coding DNA: TGTGCCAGCAGCTGGTTGGGGCAGGGTGGCAATGAGCAGTTCTTC. V usage is TRBV5-5 and J usage is TRBJ2-1; TRBD1 is a possible D gene (5 bases). The germline CDR1 and CDR2 sequences are SGHKS and YYEKEE (reference sequence). CDR3 length equals 15 residues. V lost 3 bases and J lost 6, with 16 bases in between.

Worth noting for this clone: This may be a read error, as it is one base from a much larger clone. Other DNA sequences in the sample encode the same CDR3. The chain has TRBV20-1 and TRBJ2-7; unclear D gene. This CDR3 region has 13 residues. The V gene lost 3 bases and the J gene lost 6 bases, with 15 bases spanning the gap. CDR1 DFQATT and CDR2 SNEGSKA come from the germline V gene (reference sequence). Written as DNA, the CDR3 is TGCAGTGCTAGGGAGCCCTCGAGATGCGAGCAGTACTTC. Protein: CSAREPSRCEQYF.

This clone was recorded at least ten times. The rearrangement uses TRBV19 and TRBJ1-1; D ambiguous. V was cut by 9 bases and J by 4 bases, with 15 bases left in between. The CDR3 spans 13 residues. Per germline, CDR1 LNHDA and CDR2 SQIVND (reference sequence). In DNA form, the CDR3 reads TGTGCCAGCCGCCGGGGTTTAGGCACTGAAGCTTTCTTT. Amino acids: CASRRGLGTEAFF.

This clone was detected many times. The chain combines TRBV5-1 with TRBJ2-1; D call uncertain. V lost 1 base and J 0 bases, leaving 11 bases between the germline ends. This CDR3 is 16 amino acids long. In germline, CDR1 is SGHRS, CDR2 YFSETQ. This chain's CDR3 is CASSLFVSDSYNEQFF. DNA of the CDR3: TGCGCCAGCAGCTTGTTCGTGAGTGACTCCTACAATGAGCAGTTCTTC.

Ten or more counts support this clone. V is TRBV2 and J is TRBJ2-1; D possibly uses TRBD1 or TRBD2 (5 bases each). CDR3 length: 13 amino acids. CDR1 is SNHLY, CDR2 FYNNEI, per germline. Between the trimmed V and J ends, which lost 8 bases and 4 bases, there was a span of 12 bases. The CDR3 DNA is TGTGCCAGCCGGGACGCAAAATACAATGAGCAGTTCTTC. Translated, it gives CASRDAKYNEQFF. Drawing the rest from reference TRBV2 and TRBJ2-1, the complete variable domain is EPEVTQTPSHQVTQMGQEVILRCVPISNHLYFYWYRQILGQKVEFLVSFYNNEISEKSEIFDDQFSVERPDGSNFTLKIRSTKLEDSAMYFCASRDAKYNEQFFGPGTRLTVL.

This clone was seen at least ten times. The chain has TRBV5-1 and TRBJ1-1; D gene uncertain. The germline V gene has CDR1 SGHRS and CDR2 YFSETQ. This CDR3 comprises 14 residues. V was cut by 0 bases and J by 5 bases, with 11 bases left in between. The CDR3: CASSLAGRVTEAFF. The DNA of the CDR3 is TGCGCCAGCAGCTTGGCCGGGAGGGTAACTGAAGCTTTCTTT. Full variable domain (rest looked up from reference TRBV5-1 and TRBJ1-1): KAGVTQTPRYLIKTRGQQVTLSCSPISGHRSVSWYQQTPGQGLQFLFEYFSETQRNKGNFPGRFSGRQFSNSRSEMNVSTLELGDSALYLCASSLAGRVTEAFFGQGTRLTVV.

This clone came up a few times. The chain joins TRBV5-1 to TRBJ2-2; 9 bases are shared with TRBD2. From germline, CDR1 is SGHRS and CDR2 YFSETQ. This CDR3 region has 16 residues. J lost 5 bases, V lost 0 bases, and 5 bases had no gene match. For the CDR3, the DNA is TGCGCCAGCAGCTTGGGGATAGCGGGGGCTACCGGGGAGCTGTTTTTT. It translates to CASSLGIAGATGELFF.

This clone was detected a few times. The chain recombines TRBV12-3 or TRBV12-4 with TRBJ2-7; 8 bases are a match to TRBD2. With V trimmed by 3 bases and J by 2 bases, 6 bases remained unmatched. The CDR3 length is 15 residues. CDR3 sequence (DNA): TGTGCCAGCAGTTTTTTTAGCGGGATTACCTACGAGCAGTACTTC. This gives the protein CASSFFSGITYEQYF.

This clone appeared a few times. The CDR3 DNA follows: TGTGCCAGCAGTTCCATCTCGGGACAGGGAGGCTATGGCTACACCTTC. Protein product: CASSSISGQGGYGYTF. The rearrangement joins TRBV6-5 to TRBJ1-2; 9 bases line up with TRBD1. The J segment lost 4 bases and the V segment lost 4 bases, leaving 10 bases of the junction unmatched. This CDR3 region has 16 residues. Per germline, CDR1 MNHEY and CDR2 SVGAGI.

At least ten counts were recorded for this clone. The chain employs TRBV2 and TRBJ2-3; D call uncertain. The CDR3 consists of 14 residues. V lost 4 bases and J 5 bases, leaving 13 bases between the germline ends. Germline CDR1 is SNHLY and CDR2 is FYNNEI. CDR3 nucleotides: TGTGCCAGCAGTGGCAATAGCCAGCGAGATACGCAGTATTTT. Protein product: CASSGNSQRDTQYF.